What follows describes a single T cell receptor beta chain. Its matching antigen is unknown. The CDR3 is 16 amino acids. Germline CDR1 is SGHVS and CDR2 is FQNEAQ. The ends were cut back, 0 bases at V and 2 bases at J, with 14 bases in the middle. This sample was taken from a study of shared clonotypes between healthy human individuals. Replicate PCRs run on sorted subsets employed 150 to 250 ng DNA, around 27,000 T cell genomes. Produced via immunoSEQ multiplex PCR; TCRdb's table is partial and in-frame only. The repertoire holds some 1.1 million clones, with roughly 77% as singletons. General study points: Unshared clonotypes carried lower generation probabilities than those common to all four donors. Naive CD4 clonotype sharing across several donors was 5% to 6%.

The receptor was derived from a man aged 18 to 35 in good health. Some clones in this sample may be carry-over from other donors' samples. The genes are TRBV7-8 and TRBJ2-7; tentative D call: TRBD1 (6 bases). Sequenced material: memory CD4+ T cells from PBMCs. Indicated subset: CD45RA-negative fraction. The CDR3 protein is CASSLAYRETAYEQYF. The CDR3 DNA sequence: TGTGCCAGCAGCTTAGCGTACAGGGAAACAGCCTACGAGCAGTACTTC. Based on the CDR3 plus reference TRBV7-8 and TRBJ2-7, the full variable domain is GAGVSQSPRYKVAKRGQDVALRCDPISGHVSLFWYQQALGQGPEFLTYFQNEAQLDKSGLPSDRFFAERPEGSVSTLKIQRTQQEDSAVYLCASSLAYRETAYEQYFGPGTRLTVT.